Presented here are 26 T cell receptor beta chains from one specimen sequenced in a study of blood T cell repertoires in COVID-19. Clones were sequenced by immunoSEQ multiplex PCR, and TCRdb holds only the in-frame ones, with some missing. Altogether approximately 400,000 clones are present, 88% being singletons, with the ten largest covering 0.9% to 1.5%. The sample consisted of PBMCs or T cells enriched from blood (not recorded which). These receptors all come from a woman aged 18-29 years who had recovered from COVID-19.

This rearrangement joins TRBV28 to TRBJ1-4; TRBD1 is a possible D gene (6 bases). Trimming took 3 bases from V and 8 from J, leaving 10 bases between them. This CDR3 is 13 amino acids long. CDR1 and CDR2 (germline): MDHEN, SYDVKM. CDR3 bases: TGTGCCAGCAGTTTCCCAGGGGAAGAAAAACTGTTTTTT. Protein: CASSFPGEEKLFF.

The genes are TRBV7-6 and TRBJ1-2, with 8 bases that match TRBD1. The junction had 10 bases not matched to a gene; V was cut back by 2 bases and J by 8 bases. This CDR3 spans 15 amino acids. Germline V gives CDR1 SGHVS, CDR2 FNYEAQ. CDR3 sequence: CASSLNPTGGEGYTF. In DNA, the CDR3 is TGTGCCAGCAGCTTAAACCCCACAGGGGGGGAGGGCTACACCTTC.

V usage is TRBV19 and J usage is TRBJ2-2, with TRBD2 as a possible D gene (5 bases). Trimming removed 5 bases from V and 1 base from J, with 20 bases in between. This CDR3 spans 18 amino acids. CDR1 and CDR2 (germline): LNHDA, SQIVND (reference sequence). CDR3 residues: CASSPSGLELRNTGELFF. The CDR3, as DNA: TGTGCCAGTAGTCCATCGGGGTTGGAGCTACGGAACACCGGGGAGCTGTTTTTT.

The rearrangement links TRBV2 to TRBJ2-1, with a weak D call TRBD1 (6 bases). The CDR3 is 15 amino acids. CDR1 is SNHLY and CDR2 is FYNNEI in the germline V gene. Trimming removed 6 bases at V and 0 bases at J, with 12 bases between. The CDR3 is CASRGTHYSYNEQFF. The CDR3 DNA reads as TGTGCCAGCAGGGGGACACACTACTCCTACAATGAGCAGTTCTTC.

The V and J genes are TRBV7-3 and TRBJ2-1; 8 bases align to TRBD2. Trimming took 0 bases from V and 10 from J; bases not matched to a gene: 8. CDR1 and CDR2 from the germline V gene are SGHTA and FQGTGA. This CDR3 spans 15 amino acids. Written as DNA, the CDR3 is TGTGCCAGCAGCTTAACTAGCGGGGTATCAGGGGAGCAGTTCTTC. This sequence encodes CASSLTSGVSGEQFF.

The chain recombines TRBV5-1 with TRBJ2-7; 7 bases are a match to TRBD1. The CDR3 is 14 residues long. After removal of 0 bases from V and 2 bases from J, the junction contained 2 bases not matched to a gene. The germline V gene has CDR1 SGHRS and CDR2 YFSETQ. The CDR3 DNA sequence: TGCGCCAGCAGCTTGGCAGGGGGTACCTACGAGCAGTACTTC. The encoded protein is CASSLAGGTYEQYF.

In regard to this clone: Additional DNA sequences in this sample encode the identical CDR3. The CDR3 DNA reads as TGTGCCAGCTCACCACGAGCAGGTTATAATTCACCCCTCCACTTT. This sequence encodes CASSPRAGYNSPLHF. The chain has TRBV18 and TRBJ1-6; D call uncertain. The CDR3 spans 15 residues. The germline V gene encodes CDR1 KGHSH and CDR2 LQKENI. Trimming removed 1 base at V and 4 bases at J, with 8 bases between.

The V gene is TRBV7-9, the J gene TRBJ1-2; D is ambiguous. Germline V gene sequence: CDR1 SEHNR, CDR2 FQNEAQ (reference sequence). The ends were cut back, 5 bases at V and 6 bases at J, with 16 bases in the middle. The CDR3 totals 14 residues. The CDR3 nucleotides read TGTGCCAGCAGCCAAGCGGGGAGGGTTGATGGCTACACCTTC. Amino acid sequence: CASSQAGRVDGYTF. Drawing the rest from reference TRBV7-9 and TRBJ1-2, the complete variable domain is DTGVSQNPRHKITKRGQNVTFRCDPISEHNRLYWYRQTLGQGPEFLTYFQNEAQLEKSRLLSDRFSAERPKGSFSTLEIQRTEQGDSAMYLCASSQAGRVDGYTFGSGTRLTVV.

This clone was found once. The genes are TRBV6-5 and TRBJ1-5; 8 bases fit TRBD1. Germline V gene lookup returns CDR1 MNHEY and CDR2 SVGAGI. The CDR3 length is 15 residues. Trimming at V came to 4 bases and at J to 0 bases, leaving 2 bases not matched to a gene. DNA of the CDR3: TGTGCCAGCAGTTTCAGGGGGCTTAGCAATCAGCCCCAGCATTTT. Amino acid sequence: CASSFRGLSNQPQHF.

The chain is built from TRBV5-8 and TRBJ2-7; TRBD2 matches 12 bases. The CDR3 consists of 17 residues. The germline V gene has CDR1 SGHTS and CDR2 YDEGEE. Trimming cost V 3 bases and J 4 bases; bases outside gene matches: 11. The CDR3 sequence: CASSWGLAGSLNYEQYF. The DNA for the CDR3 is TGTGCCAGCAGCTGGGGACTAGCGGGTTCCCTTAATTACGAGCAGTACTTC.

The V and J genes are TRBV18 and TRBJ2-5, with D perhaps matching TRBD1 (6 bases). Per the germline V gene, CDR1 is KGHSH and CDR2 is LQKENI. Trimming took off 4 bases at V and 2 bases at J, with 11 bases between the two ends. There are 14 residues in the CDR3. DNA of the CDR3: TGTGCCAGCTCACGACCGACAGGTCAAGAGACCCAGTACTTC. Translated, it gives CASSRPTGQETQYF. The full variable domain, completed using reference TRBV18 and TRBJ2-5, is NAGVMQNPRHLVRRRGQEARLRCSPMKGHSHVYWYRQLPEEGLKFMVYLQKENIIDESGMPKERFSAEFPKEGPSILRIQQVVRGDSAAYFCASSRPTGQETQYFGPGTRLLVL.

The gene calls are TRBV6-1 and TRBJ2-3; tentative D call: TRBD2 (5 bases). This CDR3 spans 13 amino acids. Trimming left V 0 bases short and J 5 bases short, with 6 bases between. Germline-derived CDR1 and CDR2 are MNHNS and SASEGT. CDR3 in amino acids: CASSEARVDTQYF. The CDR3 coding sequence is TGTGCCAGCAGTGAAGCGCGGGTAGATACGCAGTATTTT.

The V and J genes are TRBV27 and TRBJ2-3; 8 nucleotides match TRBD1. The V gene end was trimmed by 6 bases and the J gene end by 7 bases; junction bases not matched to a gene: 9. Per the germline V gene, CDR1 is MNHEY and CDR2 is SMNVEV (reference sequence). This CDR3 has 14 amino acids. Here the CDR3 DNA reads TGTGCCAGCAGCCGAAAGACAGGGGAGCATACGCAGTATTTT. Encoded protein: CASSRKTGEHTQYF.

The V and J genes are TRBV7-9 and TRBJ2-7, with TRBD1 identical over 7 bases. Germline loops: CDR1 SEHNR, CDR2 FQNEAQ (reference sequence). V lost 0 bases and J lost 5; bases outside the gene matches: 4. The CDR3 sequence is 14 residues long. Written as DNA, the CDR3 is TGTGCCAGCAGCTTAGCGGGACAGTACCACGAGCAGTACTTC. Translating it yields CASSLAGQYHEQYF.

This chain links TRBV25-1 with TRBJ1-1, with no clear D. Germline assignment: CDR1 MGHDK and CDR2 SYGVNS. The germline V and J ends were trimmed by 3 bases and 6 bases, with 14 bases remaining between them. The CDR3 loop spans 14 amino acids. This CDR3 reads CASSDGGVGPEAFF. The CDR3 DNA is TGTGCCAGCAGTGATGGCGGGGTCGGGCCTGAAGCTTTCTTT.

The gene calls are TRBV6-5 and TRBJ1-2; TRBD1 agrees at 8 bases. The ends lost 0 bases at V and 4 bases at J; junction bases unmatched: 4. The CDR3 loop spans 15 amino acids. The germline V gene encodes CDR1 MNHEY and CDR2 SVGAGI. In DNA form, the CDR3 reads TGTGCCAGCAGTTACTCAGCAGGGGGCGGCTATGGCTACACCTTC. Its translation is CASSYSAGGGYGYTF.

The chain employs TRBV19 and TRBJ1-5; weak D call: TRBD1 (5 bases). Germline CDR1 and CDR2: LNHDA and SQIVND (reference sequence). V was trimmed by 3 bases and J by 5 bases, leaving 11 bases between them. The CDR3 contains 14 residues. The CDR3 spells CASSIADNHQPQHF. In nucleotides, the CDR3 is TGTGCCAGTAGTATCGCGGACAATCATCAGCCCCAGCATTTT.

CDR3: CASGQGDYGYTF. The CDR3 region has the DNA TGTGCCAGTGGACAGGGCGACTATGGCTACACCTTC. V usage is TRBV19 and J usage is TRBJ1-2; 8 bases are a match to TRBD1. The trim removed 8 bases at V and 3 bases at J, leaving 2 bases unmatched. Germline V lookup: CDR1 LNHDA, CDR2 SQIVND (reference sequence). The CDR3 is 12 amino acids.

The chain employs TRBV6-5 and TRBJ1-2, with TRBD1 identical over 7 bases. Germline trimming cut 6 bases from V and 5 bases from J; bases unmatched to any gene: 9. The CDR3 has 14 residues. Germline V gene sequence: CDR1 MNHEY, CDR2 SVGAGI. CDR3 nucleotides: TGTGCCAGCAGCGCCGGGACAGAATTTTATGGCTACACCTTC. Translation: CASSAGTEFYGYTF.

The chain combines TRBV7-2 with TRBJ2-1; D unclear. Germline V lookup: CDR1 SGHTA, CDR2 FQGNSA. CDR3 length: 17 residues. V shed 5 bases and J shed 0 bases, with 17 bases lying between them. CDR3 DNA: TGTGCCAGCAGCCTCTTTGGAGTCCTAAGCTCCTACAATGAGCAGTTCTTC. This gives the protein CASSLFGVLSSYNEQFF.

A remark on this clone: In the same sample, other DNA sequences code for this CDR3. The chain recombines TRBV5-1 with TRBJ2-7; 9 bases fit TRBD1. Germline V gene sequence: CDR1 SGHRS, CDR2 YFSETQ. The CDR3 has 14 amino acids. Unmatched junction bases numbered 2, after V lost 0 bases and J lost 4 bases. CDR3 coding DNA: TGCGCCAGCAGCTTGGGGACAGGGGCGTACGAGCAGTACTTC. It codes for CASSLGTGAYEQYF.

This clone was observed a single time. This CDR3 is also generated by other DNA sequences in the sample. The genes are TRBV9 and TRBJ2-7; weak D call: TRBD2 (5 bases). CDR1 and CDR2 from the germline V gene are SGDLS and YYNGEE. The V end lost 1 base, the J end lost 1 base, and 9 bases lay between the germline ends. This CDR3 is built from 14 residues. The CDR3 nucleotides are TGTGCCAGCAGCGTATACGGGGAATCCTACGAGCAGTACTTC. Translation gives CASSVYGESYEQYF.

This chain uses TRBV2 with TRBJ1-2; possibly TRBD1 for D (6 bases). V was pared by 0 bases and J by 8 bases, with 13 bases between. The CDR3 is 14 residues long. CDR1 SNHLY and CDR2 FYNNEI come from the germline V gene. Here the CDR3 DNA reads TGTGCCAGCAGTGAAGCGATCAGGGGCCAAGGCTACACCTTC. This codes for CASSEAIRGQGYTF.

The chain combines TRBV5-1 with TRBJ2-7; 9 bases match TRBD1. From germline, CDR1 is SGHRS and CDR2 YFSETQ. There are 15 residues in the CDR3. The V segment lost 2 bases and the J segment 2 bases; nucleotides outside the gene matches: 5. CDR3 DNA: TGCGCCAGCAGCTTTGTTCGGGACAGGGCCTACGAGCAGTACTTC. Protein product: CASSFVRDRAYEQYF. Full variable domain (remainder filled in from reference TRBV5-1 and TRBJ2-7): KAGVTQTPRYLIKTRGQQVTLSCSPISGHRSVSWYQQTPGQGLQFLFEYFSETQRNKGNFPGRFSGRQFSNSRSEMNVSTLELGDSALYLCASSFVRDRAYEQYFGPGTRLTVT.

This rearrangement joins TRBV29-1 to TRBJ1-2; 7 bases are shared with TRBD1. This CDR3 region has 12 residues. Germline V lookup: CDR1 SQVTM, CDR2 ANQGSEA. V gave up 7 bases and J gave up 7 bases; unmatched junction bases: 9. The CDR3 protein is CSGWTGYAGYTF. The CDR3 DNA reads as TGCAGCGGTTGGACAGGCTACGCTGGCTACACCTTC.

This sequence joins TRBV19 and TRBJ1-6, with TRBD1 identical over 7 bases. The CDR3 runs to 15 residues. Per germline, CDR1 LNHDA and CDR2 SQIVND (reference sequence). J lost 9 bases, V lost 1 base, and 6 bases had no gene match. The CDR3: CASSIGEGASSPLHF. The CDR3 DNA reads TGTGCCAGTAGTATAGGAGAGGGGGCGAGTTCACCCCTCCACTTT.